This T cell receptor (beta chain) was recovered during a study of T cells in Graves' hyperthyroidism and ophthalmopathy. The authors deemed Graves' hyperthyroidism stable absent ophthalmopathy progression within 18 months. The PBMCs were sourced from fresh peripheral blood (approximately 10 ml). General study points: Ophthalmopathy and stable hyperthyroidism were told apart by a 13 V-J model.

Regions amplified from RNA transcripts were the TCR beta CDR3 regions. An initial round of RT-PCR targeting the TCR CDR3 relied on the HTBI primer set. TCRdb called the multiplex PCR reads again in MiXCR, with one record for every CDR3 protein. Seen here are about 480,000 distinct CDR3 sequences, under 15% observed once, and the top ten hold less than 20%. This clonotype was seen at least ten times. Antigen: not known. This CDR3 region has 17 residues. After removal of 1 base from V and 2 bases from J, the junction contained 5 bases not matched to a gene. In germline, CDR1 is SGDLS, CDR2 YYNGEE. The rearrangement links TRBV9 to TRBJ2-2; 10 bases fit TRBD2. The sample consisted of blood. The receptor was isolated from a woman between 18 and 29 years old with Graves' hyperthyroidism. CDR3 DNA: TGTGCCAGCAGCGTAAGAACTAGCGGGGTTAACACCGGGGAGCTGTTTTTT. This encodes CASSVRTSGVNTGELFF.